The 19 T cell receptor beta chains listed next were all sequenced from one sample in a study of vaccination effects on CD4 cells after COVID-19. These receptors' targets are unknown. Repertoires were generated with immunoSEQ multiplex PCR, while TCRdb's copy carries only in-frame clones and drops some. The sample gives roughly 50,000 clones, over 50% of which show up once; roughly 6% is in the top ten. Investigators separated out CD4+ T cells once around 9 days of culture had passed. The specimen was CD4+ T cells from PBMCs cultured without peptide, collected before COVID-19 vaccination. These receptors were taken from a human donor who received a COVID-19 vaccine.

The gene calls are TRBV11-2 and TRBJ2-5; D gene ambiguous. Germline CDR1 and CDR2: SGHAT and FQNNGV. V lost 5 bases, J lost 4 bases, and 5 bases lay in between. The CDR3 length is 11 residues. For the CDR3, the DNA is TGTGCCAGCAGCGCGCGAGAGACCCAGTACTTC. Amino acids: CASSARETQYF. The entire variable domain, with the rest obtained from reference TRBV11-2 and TRBJ2-5, is as follows: EAGVAQSPRYKIIEKRQSVAFWCNPISGHATLYWYQQILGQGPKLLIQFQNNGVVDDSQLPKDRFSAERLKGVDSTLKIQPAKLEDSAVYLCASSARETQYFGPGTRLLVL.

The chain links TRBV6-1 to TRBJ2-7; 8 positions agree with TRBD1. Germline-derived CDR1 and CDR2 are MNHNS and SASEGT. The CDR3 loop spans 17 amino acids. Trimming took 2 bases from V and 0 from J; bases not matched to a gene: 9. CDR3 protein: CASSEIRGRTGSYEQYF. The CDR3, as DNA: TGTGCCAGCAGTGAAATCAGGGGGCGGACCGGCTCCTACGAGCAGTACTTC.

The chain employs TRBV5-6 and TRBJ1-2, with D possibly matching TRBD1 (6 bases). V was trimmed by 4 bases and J by 4 bases, leaving 14 bases between them. CDR1 and CDR2 (germline): SGHDT, YYEEEE. CDR3 length: 14 residues. Here the CDR3 reads CASSPGQEAYGYTF. The CDR3 DNA reads as TGTGCCAGCAGCCCGGGACAAGAGGCCTATGGCTACACCTTC.

This clone was seen more than once but under ten times. This chain links TRBV10-3 with TRBJ1-2, with D unclear. V shed 8 bases and J shed 8 bases, with 12 bases lying between them. Germline CDR1 ENHRY, CDR2 SYGVKD. CDR3 length equals 11 residues. In DNA form, the CDR3 reads TGTGCCATCGTGGGTACAGACGGCTACACCTTC. This sequence encodes CAIVGTDGYTF.

The chain carries TRBV25-1 and TRBJ1-5; D call uncertain. Per germline, CDR1 MGHDK and CDR2 SYGVNS. CDR3 length equals 13 residues. V lost 4 bases and J 6 bases, leaving 10 bases between the germline ends. The CDR3 is CASSVSLGQPQHF. CDR3 nucleotides: TGTGCCAGCAGTGTGAGTTTAGGTCAGCCCCAGCATTTT.

The J gene is TRBJ2-1, the V gene TRBV28; 8 nucleotides align to TRBD2. The CDR3 loop spans 14 amino acids. Germline lookup yields CDR1 MDHEN and CDR2 SYDVKM. Losses at the gene ends were 5 bases for V and 7 bases for J; bases not matched to a gene: 7. The CDR3 bases are TGTGCCAGCAGTGCAAGCGGGGGTACTAATGAGCAGTTCTTC. Its translation is CASSASGGTNEQFF. The full variable domain, completed using reference TRBV28 and TRBJ2-1, is DVKVTQSSRYLVKRTGEKVFLECVQDMDHENMFWYRQDPGLGLRLIYFSYDVKMKEKGDIPEGYSVSREKKERFSLILESASTNQTSMYLCASSASGGTNEQFFGPGTRLTVL.

This clone is medium-sized within its sample. Different DNA sequences within this sample yield the same CDR3. The J gene is TRBJ2-7, the V gene TRBV28; 8 bases map to TRBD2. Germline V gene sequence: CDR1 MDHEN, CDR2 SYDVKM. V lost 3 bases and J lost 2; bases outside the gene matches: 3. This CDR3 spans 14 amino acids. In DNA form, the CDR3 reads TGTGCCAGCAGTTTCGCGGGAGGTCCCTACGAGCAGTACTTC. This translates into CASSFAGGPYEQYF.

V is TRBV4-3 and J is TRBJ1-3; D might be TRBD1 (6 bases). Trimming took 3 bases from V and 0 from J, leaving 9 bases between them. This CDR3 region has 15 residues. Germline CDR1 is LGHNA and CDR2 is YSLEER. The CDR3 DNA reads TGCGCCAGCAGCCAGGGGGCGAGCTCTGGAAACACCATATATTTT. Translated, it gives CASSQGASSGNTIYF.

This rearrangement joins TRBV28 to TRBJ1-2, with D perhaps TRBD1 (5 bases). V lost 2 bases and J 7 bases, leaving 14 bases between the germline ends. The CDR3 contains 14 residues. Germline CDR1 is MDHEN and CDR2 is SYDVKM. The CDR3 coding sequence is TGTGCCAGCAGTTTACCAAAGGGGTATGGTGGCTACACCTTC. It encodes CASSLPKGYGGYTF.

The V call is TRBV29-1, the J call TRBJ1-1; TRBD1 matches at 8 bases. Germline V gives CDR1 SQVTM, CDR2 ANQGSEA. This CDR3 comprises 16 residues. V lost 6 bases to trimming and J lost 0 bases; unmatched junction nucleotides: 12. The DNA of the CDR3 is TGCAGCGTGGCTTACAGGGGGGGGGCTATGAACACTGAAGCTTTCTTT. Protein: CSVAYRGGAMNTEAFF. The variable domain in full, with the rest retrieved from reference TRBV29-1 and TRBJ1-1, is SAVISQKPSRDICQRGTSLTIQCQVDSQVTMMFWYRQQPGQSLTLIATANQGSEATYESGFVIDKFPISRPNLTFSTLTVSNMSPEDSSIYLCSVAYRGGAMNTEAFFGQGTRLTVV.

This clone showed up just once. V and J are TRBV6-4 and TRBJ2-1; D possibly corresponds to TRBD2 (5 bases). This CDR3 contains 15 residues. From germline, CDR1 is MRHNA and CDR2 SNTAGT. The V gene lost 6 bases and the J gene lost 3 bases, with 15 bases spanning the gap. CDR3 nucleotides: TGTGCCAGCAGCCCTACTAGTGTCGACTACAATGAGCAGTTCTTC. Its protein product is CASSPTSVDYNEQFF.

The count of this clone is one. This chain connects TRBV6-2 or TRBV6-3 to TRBJ1-2; D uncertain. Germline CDR1 reads MNHEY; CDR2 reads SVGEGT. CDR3 length: 16 amino acids. V lost 1 base to trimming and J lost 0 bases, with 12 bases between them. CDR3 sequence: CASSYLSGRANYGYTF. The CDR3 nucleotides are TGTGCCAGCAGTTACTTGTCGGGAAGGGCTAACTATGGCTACACCTTC.

This clone has only a few counts. This chain uses TRBV3-1 (or the pseudogene TRBV3-2) with TRBJ1-6; TRBD1 matches 7 bases. The length of the CDR3 is 14 residues. Trimming took 4 bases from V and 7 from J; bases not matched to a gene: 4. Germline V lookup: CDR1 LGHDT, CDR2 YNNKEL (reference sequence). The CDR3 region has the DNA TGTGCCAGCAGCCCGACAGGGCGGAATTCACCCCTCCACTTT. Translated: CASSPTGRNSPLHF.

The chain uses TRBV18 and TRBJ2-6, with 8 bases lining up with TRBD1. The germline CDR1 and CDR2 sequences are KGHSH and LQKENI. Losses at the gene ends were 3 bases for V and 17 bases for J; bases not matched to a gene: 3. The length of the CDR3 is 11 residues. The CDR3 region has the DNA TGTGCCAGCTCACCGACAGGGGAGGTGACTTTC. It codes for CASSPTGEVTF. Full variable domain (rest looked up from reference TRBV18 and TRBJ2-6): NAGVMQNPRHLVRRRGQEARLRCSPMKGHSHVYWYRQLPEEGLKFMVYLQKENIIDESGMPKERFSAEFPKEGPSILRIQQVVRGDSAAYFCASSPTGEVTFGAGSRLTVL.

CDR3 nucleotides: TGTGCCAGCAGCTTAGGGACAGGGTCCTACAATGAGCAGTTCTTC. Its translation is CASSLGTGSYNEQFF. This chain links TRBV7-2 with TRBJ2-1, with 8 bases aligning to TRBD1. The V gene's germline CDR1 is SGHTA and CDR2 FQGNSA. V trimming: 1 base; J trimming: 1 base; junction bases outside the gene matches: 0. The CDR3 consists of 15 residues.

This sequence joins TRBV5-4 and TRBJ2-1; D is tentatively TRBD1 or TRBD2 (5 bases each). CDR3 length: 14 amino acids. Trimming took off 6 bases at V and 9 bases at J, with 19 bases between the two ends. Germline V CDR1 and CDR2: SGHNT, YYREEE (reference sequence). CDR3 region: CASTPGTTQGEQFF. Written as DNA, the CDR3 is TGTGCCAGCACCCCCGGGACCACCCAGGGTGAGCAGTTCTTC.

The chain couples TRBV7-8 to TRBJ2-5; D uncertain. Germline V lookup: CDR1 SGHVS, CDR2 FQNEAQ. The CDR3 runs to 11 residues. Trimming shortened V by 5 bases and J by 7 bases, and 8 bases separated the two germline ends. The CDR3 is CASSPLGTQYF. The CDR3 nucleotides read TGTGCCAGCAGCCCGCTGGGGACCCAGTACTTC.

This clone appeared a few times. The genes are TRBV3-1 (or the pseudogene TRBV3-2) and TRBJ1-5; 9 bases are shared with TRBD1. CDR1 LGHDT and CDR2 YNNKEL come from the germline V gene (reference sequence). Trimming at V came to 8 bases and at J to 2 bases, leaving 4 bases not matched to a gene. The CDR3 length is 14 residues. CDR3 coding DNA: TGTGCCAGCGGGACAGGGTCGGGCAATCAGCCCCAGCATTTT. Residues: CASGTGSGNQPQHF.

The table lists this clone with a few counts. The rearrangement joins TRBV19 to TRBJ1-5; TRBD1 matches 7 bases. In germline, CDR1 is LNHDA, CDR2 SQIVND (reference sequence). Losses at the gene ends were 3 bases for V and 0 bases for J; bases not matched to a gene: 8. The CDR3 contains 17 residues. Here the CDR3 reads CASSINRGLNSNQPQHF. The CDR3 DNA reads TGTGCCAGTAGTATTAACAGGGGCCTGAATAGCAATCAGCCCCAGCATTTT.